This T cell receptor beta chain emerged from a study of cytomegalovirus exposure and HLA in healthy donors. Study at large: Early on, a data release was issued that held 80 million to 90 million unique TCRs from HLA-typed donors.

This PCR relied on a set of 60 Vbeta primers and 13 Jbeta primers. Some clones are missing from TCRdb's copy, which holds only in-frame ones; the method was immunoSEQ multiplex PCR. The table shows over 150,000 clones, with 65% to 75% occurring only once. About this clone itself: The target antigen is unknown.

The study, taken as a whole, reports: Specificity of a few CMV-associated chains for CMV antigens was verified in vitro.

The CDR3 has 16 residues. Trimming removed 7 bases from V and 2 bases from J; junction bases left unmatched: 8. Germline values: CDR1 SGHAT, CDR2 FQNNGV. This receptor was obtained from a man aged 18-30 years in good health and CMV-seronegative. This rearrangement joins TRBV11-2 to TRBJ2-1, with 10 bases identical to TRBD1. Sequenced material: PBMCs. The CDR3 protein is CASTKRGQGTYNEQFF. In nucleotides, the CDR3 is TGTGCCAGCACAAAAAGGGGACAGGGGACCTACAATGAGCAGTTCTTC.